Below, one T cell receptor (beta chain) is given with its context. Its matching antigen is unknown. The germline V gene encodes CDR1 LNHNV and CDR2 YYDKDF (reference sequence). V lost 5 bases, J lost 4 bases, and 11 bases lay in between. This CDR3 is built from 13 residues. The library targeted TCRbeta and was prepared with unique molecular identifiers. TCRdb called the PCR reads again in MiXCR, with one record for every CDR3 protein. Counted here are 550,000 to 800,000 distinct CDR3 sequences, around 12% occurring once; the ten biggest clones make up 0.79%. The entry originates in a study of T-cell reconstitution after alpha-beta-depleted transplantation in children. The study, taken as a whole, reports: Several hundred expanded graft clones reportedly were the source of alpha-beta T cells about two months after transplant. T-cell numbers and diversity, one year after transplant, stemmed largely from T cells that were newly produced. High day-60 TCRbeta diversity in some patients came from surviving recipient T cells and thymic progenitors.

The material sequenced was PBMCs, taken before TCRalphabeta/CD19-depleted stem cell transplant. This chain links TRBV15 with TRBJ1-2; D is undetermined. This clonotype was sampled from a girl aged 2 to 9 with congenital amegakaryocytic thrombocytopenia, due to receive a stem cell transplant. The CDR3 bases are TGTGCCACCAGCGCGGGGTATCTCTATGGCTACACCTTC. This codes for CATSAGYLYGYTF.